This passage covers 23 T cell receptor beta chains from one sample sequenced in a study of cytomegalovirus exposure and HLA in healthy donors. PCR primers comprised 60 Vbeta and 13 Jbeta primers. Clones were sequenced by immunoSEQ multiplex PCR, and TCRdb holds only the in-frame ones, with some missing. The table has roughly 150,000 clones, roughly 80% seen once; the top ten hold 1.2%. The sequencing input was PBMCs. These receptor sequences come from a female donor in good health and CMV-seronegative.

This chain links TRBV7-9 with TRBJ2-7, with D unresolved. The CDR3 is 14 residues long. Germline V gene lookup returns CDR1 SEHNR and CDR2 FQNEAQ (reference sequence). Trimming took 5 bases from V and 0 from J, leaving 11 bases between them. CDR3 coding DNA: TGTGCCAGCAGCCCGAGTTACTACTCCTACGAGCAGTACTTC. Encoded protein: CASSPSYYSYEQYF.

The V and J genes are TRBV4-1 and TRBJ1-1; no definite D call. Trimming cost V 1 base and J 1 base, with 16 bases left between them. This CDR3 spans 17 amino acids. Germline CDR1 MGHRA, CDR2 YSYEKL. CDR3 amino acids: CASSQVSWGGQNTEAFF. CDR3 DNA sequence: TGCGCCAGCAGCCAAGTTTCGTGGGGAGGGCAGAACACTGAAGCTTTCTTT.

This clone was detected a few times. The chain is built from TRBV5-8 and TRBJ1-3, with D possibly matching TRBD1 (5 bases). Germline CDR1 reads SGHTS; CDR2 reads YDEGEE. This CDR3 is 15 amino acids long. V was pared by 4 bases and J by 10 bases, with 21 bases between. CDR3 DNA: TGTGCCAGCAGCACAGGACGGAGCCCCGCCGGGACCATATATTTT. The encoded protein is CASSTGRSPAGTIYF.

The chain recombines TRBV28 with TRBJ2-7; D call uncertain. The CDR3 totals 14 residues. Germline V gives CDR1 MDHEN, CDR2 SYDVKM. The V and J ends lost 3 bases and 0 bases respectively, with 9 bases between them. This CDR3 is CASSLVILSYEQYF. In DNA, the CDR3 is TGTGCCAGCAGTTTGGTTATACTCTCCTACGAGCAGTACTTC.

The V call is TRBV5-1, the J call TRBJ2-7; the D gene is possibly TRBD1 (5 bases). Germline V gene sequence: CDR1 SGHRS, CDR2 YFSETQ. Trimming shortened V by 4 bases and J by 2 bases, and 10 bases separated the two germline ends. This CDR3 has 13 amino acids. The CDR3 DNA reads TGCGCCAGCAGCCCGAGACAGACCTACGAGCAGTACTTC. Translating it yields CASSPRQTYEQYF.

On this clone: Other DNA sequences within the sample encode an identical CDR3. J is TRBJ2-3 and V is TRBV29-1; no definite D call. CDR3 length: 12 residues. V shed 3 bases and J shed 2 bases, with 6 bases lying between them. Per germline, CDR1 SQVTM and CDR2 ANQGSEA. As DNA, the CDR3 is TGCAGCGTTGATGGCTCCACAGATACGCAGTATTTT. It encodes CSVDGSTDTQYF.

This clone has more than one count but fewer than ten. CDR3 protein: CASSLGRRGYGYTF. CDR3 nucleotides: TGTGCCAGCAGTTTGGGTCGTCGCGGTTATGGCTACACCTTC. This chain uses TRBV27 with TRBJ1-2; D is undetermined. Germline assignment: CDR1 MNHEY and CDR2 SMNVEV (reference sequence). The CDR3 is 14 residues long. The V end lost 3 bases, the J end lost 5 bases, and 13 bases lay between the germline ends.

The rearrangement links TRBV2 to TRBJ2-5, with D possibly being TRBD1 (5 bases). The germline V and J ends were trimmed by 5 bases and 5 bases, with 9 bases remaining between them. The CDR3 runs to 12 residues. CDR1 and CDR2 from the germline V gene are SNHLY and FYNNEI. CDR3 bases: TGTGCCAGCAGTCCAGGGTTGGAGACCCAGTACTTC. It specifies CASSPGLETQYF.

V usage is TRBV18 and J usage is TRBJ1-4; D not certain. The CDR3 has 14 residues. Trimming removed 3 bases at V and 7 bases at J, with 12 bases between. The germline V gene has CDR1 KGHSH and CDR2 LQKENI. CDR3 in DNA: TGTGCCAGCTCACCCGATAGAAATAGTGAAAAACTGTTTTTT. Protein sequence: CASSPDRNSEKLFF.

This clone was observed a few times. The J gene is TRBJ2-7, the V gene TRBV6-5; D not certain. The germline V and J ends were trimmed by 3 bases and 3 bases, with 12 bases remaining between them. Germline V lookup: CDR1 MNHEY, CDR2 SVGAGI. This CDR3 region has 14 residues. The CDR3 DNA is TGTGCCAGCAGTTATTTTGGTGGCGGCTACGAGCAGTACTTC. The encoded protein is CASSYFGGGYEQYF.

The J gene is TRBJ1-2, the V gene TRBV28, with 7 bases lining up with TRBD1. Germline V gives CDR1 MDHEN, CDR2 SYDVKM. With 7 bases clipped from V and 6 bases from J, the junction kept 8 bases outside the gene matches. CDR3 length: 13 residues. CDR3 amino acids: CASTRDRLDGYTF. CDR3 nucleotide sequence: TGTGCCAGCACCAGGGACAGATTAGATGGCTACACCTTC.

V is TRBV27 and J is TRBJ1-1, with 7 bases fitting TRBD1. Germline V gene data show CDR1 as MNHEY and CDR2 as SMNVEV (reference sequence). The J segment lost 5 bases and the V segment lost 5 bases, leaving 8 bases of the junction unmatched. This CDR3 has 14 residues. For the CDR3, the DNA is TGTGCCAGCAGTCTCGAGGGGGCTGGGACTGAAGCTTTCTTT. Its protein is CASSLEGAGTEAFF.

Here the CDR3 DNA reads TGTGCCAGCAGAGGGACAGGGGGCGCGGCTGGGGCCAACGTCCTGACTTTC. This gives the protein CASRGTGGAAGANVLTF. V is TRBV2 and J is TRBJ2-6; TRBD1 agrees at 12 bases. Germline CDR1 and CDR2: SNHLY and FYNNEI. The CDR3 length is 17 residues. V lost 6 bases to trimming and J lost 2 bases; unmatched junction nucleotides: 5.

The chain is built from TRBV2 and TRBJ2-7, with D possibly TRBD1 on 6 matching bases. Germline V lookup: CDR1 SNHLY, CDR2 FYNNEI. V lost 7 bases and J 3 bases, leaving 10 bases between the germline ends. This CDR3 is 12 amino acids long. The CDR3 spells CASIQGYYEQYF. The CDR3 nucleotides read TGTGCCAGCATACAGGGATACTACGAGCAGTACTTC.

The genes are TRBV19 and TRBJ2-7; a possible D gene is TRBD1 (5 bases). The V end lost 3 bases, the J end lost 5 bases, and 14 bases lay between the germline ends. The CDR3 is 14 residues long. CDR1 LNHDA and CDR2 SQIVND come from the germline V gene (reference sequence). The CDR3 DNA sequence: TGTGCCAGTAGTATTGGGGCACCCTATGACGAGCAGTACTTC. Its protein product is CASSIGAPYDEQYF.

The chain combines TRBV6-5 with TRBJ2-3, with TRBD2 matching 7 bases. V gave up 0 bases and J gave up 6 bases; unmatched junction bases: 9. The CDR3 loop spans 16 amino acids. Germline V gives CDR1 MNHEY, CDR2 SVGAGI. DNA for the CDR3: TGTGCCAGCAGTTACTCTCCGATAGCGGGCAGGGATACGCAGTATTTT. The encoded protein is CASSYSPIAGRDTQYF.

The CDR3 DNA follows: TGTGCCAGCAGCTTAGCGCCCGGGACAGGGGAATCCTACGAGCAGTACTTC. This codes for CASSLAPGTGESYEQYF. The chain carries TRBV7-9 and TRBJ2-7; TRBD1 agrees at 10 bases. Germline V gene data show CDR1 as SEHNR and CDR2 as FQNEAQ (reference sequence). The CDR3 runs to 17 residues. The V and J ends lost 0 bases and 1 base, in that order; junction bases with no gene match: 6.

This chain joins TRBV11-2 and TRBJ1-1; tentatively, D is TRBD1 (5 bases). The CDR3 has 13 amino acids. Trimming took 5 bases from V and 1 from J, leaving 8 bases between them. Germline V lookup: CDR1 SGHAT, CDR2 FQNNGV. In DNA, the CDR3 is TGTGCCAGCAGCGCGGACACGAACACTGAAGCTTTCTTT. Encoded protein: CASSADTNTEAFF.

This clone was counted a few times. V is TRBV5-1 and J is TRBJ2-2; D not certain. This CDR3 spans 13 amino acids. V was cut by 0 bases and J by 5 bases, with 5 bases left in between. From germline, CDR1 is SGHRS and CDR2 YFSETQ. The CDR3 region has the DNA TGCGCCAGCAGCTTGGCCTTTACCGGGGAGCTGTTTTTT. Its protein product is CASSLAFTGELFF. The variable domain in full, with the rest retrieved from reference TRBV5-1 and TRBJ2-2, is KAGVTQTPRYLIKTRGQQVTLSCSPISGHRSVSWYQQTPGQGLQFLFEYFSETQRNKGNFPGRFSGRQFSNSRSEMNVSTLELGDSALYLCASSLAFTGELFFGEGSRLTVL.

The genes are TRBV30 and TRBJ2-4; D is possibly TRBD1 (5 bases). Germline loops: CDR1 GTSNPN, CDR2 SVGIG (reference sequence). The CDR3 spans 16 residues. The ends were cut back, 8 bases at V and 0 bases at J, with 20 bases in the middle. The CDR3 DNA sequence: TGTGCCGGGGCAGTCTCTAGTCTCCTAGCCAAAAACATTCAGTACTTC. Amino acids: CAGAVSSLLAKNIQYF.

The genes are TRBV5-4 and TRBJ2-5; maybe TRBD2 (5 bases). The V gene's germline CDR1 is SGHNT and CDR2 YYREEE (reference sequence). The ends were cut back, 5 bases at V and 5 bases at J, with 10 bases in the middle. This CDR3 is 12 amino acids long. CDR3 in amino acids: CASRWGDETQYF. CDR3 DNA: TGTGCCAGCAGATGGGGAGACGAGACCCAGTACTTC.

This clone was seen only a few times. The V and J genes are TRBV5-6 and TRBJ2-7, with 7 bases fitting TRBD1. Germline CDR1 is SGHDT and CDR2 is YYEEEE. V dropped 4 bases and J dropped 4; count of bases not matched to a gene: 17. The CDR3 is made up of 17 amino acids. The CDR3 sequence is CASSGGQSNYWLYEQYF. The CDR3 DNA is TGTGCCAGCAGCGGGGGACAGTCTAACTACTGGCTATACGAGCAGTACTTC.

This clone was recorded at least ten times. The chain uses TRBV10-3 and TRBJ2-6; no clear D. The length of the CDR3 is 15 residues. Trimming took 3 bases from V and 0 from J, leaving 6 bases between them. Germline V lookup: CDR1 ENHRY, CDR2 SYGVKD. The CDR3 nucleotides read TGTGCCATCAGTGAAGACAACTCTGGGGCCAACGTCCTGACTTTC. Translating it yields CAISEDNSGANVLTF.